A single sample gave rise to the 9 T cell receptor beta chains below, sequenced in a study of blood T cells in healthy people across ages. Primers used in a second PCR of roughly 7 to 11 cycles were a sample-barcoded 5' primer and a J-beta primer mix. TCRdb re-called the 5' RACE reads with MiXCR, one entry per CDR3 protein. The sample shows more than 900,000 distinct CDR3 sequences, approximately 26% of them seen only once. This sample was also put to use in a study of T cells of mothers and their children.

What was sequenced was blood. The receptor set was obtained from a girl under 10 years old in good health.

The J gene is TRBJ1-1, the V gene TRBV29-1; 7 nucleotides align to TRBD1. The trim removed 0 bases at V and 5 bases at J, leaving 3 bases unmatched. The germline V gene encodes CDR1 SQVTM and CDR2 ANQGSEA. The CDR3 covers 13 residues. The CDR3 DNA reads TGCAGCGTTGAAGATAGGGGGCGAACTGAAGCTTTCTTT. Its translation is CSVEDRGRTEAFF.

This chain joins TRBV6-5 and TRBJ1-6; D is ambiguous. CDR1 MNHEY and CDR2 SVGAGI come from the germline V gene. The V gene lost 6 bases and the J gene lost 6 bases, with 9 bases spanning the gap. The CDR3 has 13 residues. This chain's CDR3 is CASSQIRNSPLHF. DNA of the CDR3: TGTGCCAGCAGCCAGATACGTAATTCACCCCTCCACTTT.

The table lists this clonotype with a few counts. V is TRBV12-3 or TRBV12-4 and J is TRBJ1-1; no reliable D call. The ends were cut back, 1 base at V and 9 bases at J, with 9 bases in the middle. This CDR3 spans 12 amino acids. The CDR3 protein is CASSLGQIQAFF. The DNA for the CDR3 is TGTGCCAGCAGTTTAGGGCAGATACAAGCTTTCTTT.

This chain's CDR3 is CASSLFQGPTYEQYF. The CDR3 nucleotides read TGTGCCAGCAGCTTATTCCAGGGGCCTACCTACGAGCAGTACTTC. The chain is built from TRBV7-9 and TRBJ2-7; tentatively, D is TRBD1 (6 bases). Germline V gene data show CDR1 as SEHNR and CDR2 as FQNEAQ (reference sequence). The V and J ends lost 2 bases and 2 bases respectively, with 13 bases between them. The CDR3 runs to 15 residues.

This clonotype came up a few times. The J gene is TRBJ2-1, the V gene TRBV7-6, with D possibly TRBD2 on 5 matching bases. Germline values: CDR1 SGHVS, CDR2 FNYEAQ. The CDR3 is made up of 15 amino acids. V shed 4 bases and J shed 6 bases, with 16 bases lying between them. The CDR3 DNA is TGTGCCAGCAGCTCGTTCCGGGGTCCCCTCAATGAGCAGTTCTTC. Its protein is CASSSFRGPLNEQFF.

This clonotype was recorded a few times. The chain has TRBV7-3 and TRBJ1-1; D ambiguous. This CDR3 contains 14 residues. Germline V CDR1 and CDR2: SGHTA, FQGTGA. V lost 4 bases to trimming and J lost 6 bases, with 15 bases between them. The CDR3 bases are TGTGCCAGCAGCTCCCTCGGTGGGGTCTCTGAAGCTTTCTTT. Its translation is CASSSLGGVSEAFF.

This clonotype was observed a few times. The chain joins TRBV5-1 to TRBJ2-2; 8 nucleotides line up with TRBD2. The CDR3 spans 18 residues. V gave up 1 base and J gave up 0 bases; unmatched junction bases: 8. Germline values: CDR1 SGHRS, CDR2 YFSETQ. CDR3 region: CASSLRPAGGANTGELFF. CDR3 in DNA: TGCGCCAGCAGCTTGAGGCCGGCCGGGGGGGCGAACACCGGGGAGCTGTTTTTT.

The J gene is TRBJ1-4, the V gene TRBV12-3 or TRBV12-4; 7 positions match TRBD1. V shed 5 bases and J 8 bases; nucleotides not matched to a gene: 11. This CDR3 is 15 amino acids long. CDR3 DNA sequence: TGTGCCAGCAGTCAGGATACAGGGGATGAGGAAAAACTGTTTTTT. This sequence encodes CASSQDTGDEEKLFF.

CDR3 sequence reads: CASSFYATGVTDTQYF. As DNA, the CDR3 is TGTGCCAGCAGCTTTTATGCCACGGGGGTCACAGATACGCAGTATTTT. The chain links TRBV5-6 to TRBJ2-3; D may be TRBD2 (6 bases). The CDR3 has 16 amino acids. V lost 2 bases, J lost 2 bases, and 15 bases lay in between. The germline CDR1 and CDR2 sequences are SGHDT and YYEEEE.